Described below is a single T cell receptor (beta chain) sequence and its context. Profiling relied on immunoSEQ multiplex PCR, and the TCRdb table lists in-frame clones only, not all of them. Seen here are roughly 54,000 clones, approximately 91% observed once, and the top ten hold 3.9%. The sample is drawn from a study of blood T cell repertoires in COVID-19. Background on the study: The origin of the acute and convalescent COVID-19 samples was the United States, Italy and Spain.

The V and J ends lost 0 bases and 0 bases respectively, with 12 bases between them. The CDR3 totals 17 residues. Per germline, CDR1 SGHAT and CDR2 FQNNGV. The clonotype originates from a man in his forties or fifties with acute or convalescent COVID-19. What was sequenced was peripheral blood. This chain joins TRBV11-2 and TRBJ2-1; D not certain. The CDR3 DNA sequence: TGTGCCAGCAGCTTAGATCTGGCGGCGAGCTCCTACAATGAGCAGTTCTTC. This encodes CASSLDLAASSYNEQFF. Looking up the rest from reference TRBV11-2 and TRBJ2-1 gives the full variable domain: EAGVAQSPRYKIIEKRQSVAFWCNPISGHATLYWYQQILGQGPKLLIQFQNNGVVDDSQLPKDRFSAERLKGVDSTLKIQPAKLEDSAVYLCASSLDLAASSYNEQFFGPGTRLTVL.